These 17 T cell receptor beta chains originate from one sample sequenced in a study of blood T cells in healthy people across ages. Sample-barcoded 5' priming and a J-beta primer mix drove a second PCR of roughly 7 to 11 cycles. TCRdb itself ran the 5' RACE reads through MiXCR, one entry per CDR3 protein. In the table there are some 1.6 million distinct CDR3 sequences, approximately 32% of which are singletons. Material: blood. The source of these receptors is a woman aged 30 to 39 in good health.

The sample holds a few counts of this clonotype. The chain couples TRBV9 to TRBJ2-1, with TRBD2 matching over 7 bases. Losses at the gene ends were 0 bases for V and 7 bases for J; bases not matched to a gene: 7. The CDR3 is 15 amino acids. From germline, CDR1 is SGDLS and CDR2 YYNGEE. CDR3 in amino acids: CASSVDMRESNEQFF. CDR3 coding DNA: TGTGCCAGCAGCGTAGACATGCGGGAGTCTAATGAGCAGTTCTTC.

The V call is TRBV7-2, the J call TRBJ2-2; the D is unclear. Germline CDR1 SGHTA, CDR2 FQGNSA. V lost 2 bases, J lost 8 bases, and 9 bases lay in between. This CDR3 region has 13 residues. The CDR3 spells CASSLIATGELFF. The CDR3 DNA follows: TGTGCCAGCAGCTTAATAGCAACGGGGGAGCTGTTTTTT.

V usage is TRBV20-1 and J usage is TRBJ1-6; the match to TRBD1 covers 7 bases. CDR3 length: 14 residues. CDR1 is DFQATT, CDR2 SNEGSKA, per germline (reference sequence). The junction had 4 bases not matched to a gene; V was cut back by 5 bases and J by 3 bases. CDR3 residues: CSAYRTGYNSPLHF. CDR3 coding DNA: TGCAGTGCTTATAGGACAGGCTATAATTCACCCCTCCACTTT.

The rearrangement links TRBV2 to TRBJ1-5, with TRBD1 identical over 7 bases. Per the germline V gene, CDR1 is SNHLY and CDR2 is FYNNEI. This CDR3 has 16 residues. V lost 1 base, J lost 5 bases, and 8 bases stayed unmatched. The CDR3 region has the DNA TGTGCCAGCAGTGAAGACCGGACAGGTGGAGATCAGCCCCAGCATTTT. This gives the protein CASSEDRTGGDQPQHF. The full variable domain, rest sourced from reference TRBV2 and TRBJ1-5, is EPEVTQTPSHQVTQMGQEVILRCVPISNHLYFYWYRQILGQKVEFLVSFYNNEISEKSEIFDDQFSVERPDGSNFTLKIRSTKLEDSAMYFCASSEDRTGGDQPQHFGDGTRLSIL.

This clonotype was observed a few times. The chain combines TRBV9 with TRBJ2-5; D gene unclear. V was trimmed by 4 bases and J by 4 bases, leaving 11 bases between them. The CDR3 consists of 13 residues. CDR1 and CDR2 from the germline V gene are SGDLS and YYNGEE. The CDR3, as DNA: TGTGCCAGCAGCCCACGGCCGGGAGAGACCCAGTACTTC. Translation gives CASSPRPGETQYF.

This clonotype turned up a few times. The CDR3: CSARDLGNGYTF. The CDR3 nucleotides are TGCAGTGCTAGAGATCTCGGGAATGGCTACACCTTC. The chain couples TRBV20-1 to TRBJ1-2; D remains ambiguous. Germline values: CDR1 DFQATT, CDR2 SNEGSKA (reference sequence). The CDR3 is 12 residues long. The V end lost 0 bases, the J end lost 6 bases, and 8 bases lay between the germline ends.

Concerning this clonotype itself: One end of the junction fails to match germline, which may point to a read error. The chain uses TRBV27 and TRBJ1-5; D unclear. The CDR3 covers 12 residues. Germline loops: CDR1 MNHEY, CDR2 SMNVEV (reference sequence). The CDR3 protein is CACSFLNQPQHF. Here the CDR3 DNA reads TGTGCCTGCAGTTTTTTGAATCAGCCCCAGCATTTT.

This chain links TRBV20-1 with TRBJ2-7; TRBD1 aligns across 9 bases. The J segment lost 1 base and the V segment lost 1 base, leaving 5 bases of the junction unmatched. CDR3 length equals 15 residues. From germline, CDR1 is DFQATT and CDR2 SNEGSKA (reference sequence). CDR3 sequence: CSARGRQGGSYEQYF. The CDR3, as DNA: TGCAGTGCTAGAGGTCGACAGGGGGGGTCCTACGAGCAGTACTTC.

This sequence joins TRBV20-1 and TRBJ1-1; no clear D. The CDR3 runs to 14 residues. Germline V lookup: CDR1 DFQATT, CDR2 SNEGSKA (reference sequence). V was pared by 0 bases and J by 5 bases, with 13 bases between. Here the CDR3 DNA reads TGCAGTGCTAGAGATGCTTATGGAGTAACTGAAGCTTTCTTT. Translation: CSARDAYGVTEAFF.

This chain connects TRBV4-1 to TRBJ2-5; D not certain. The CDR3 covers 14 residues. Per the germline V gene, CDR1 is MGHRA and CDR2 is YSYEKL. V was shortened by 4 bases and J by 11 bases, with 20 bases between the two germline ends. Written as DNA, the CDR3 is TGCGCCAGCAGCCCATCCCAGGCCTACAATGAGCAGTACTTC. Translated, it gives CASSPSQAYNEQYF.

This clonotype was seen a handful of times. V is TRBV14 and J is TRBJ2-3; unclear D gene. Germline lookup yields CDR1 SGHDN and CDR2 FVKESK. Trimming cost V 0 bases and J 2 bases, with 12 bases left between them. The CDR3 contains 16 residues. The CDR3 DNA follows: TGTGCCAGCAGCCAAGATCCAGTAGCCTTCACAGATACGCAGTATTTT. It specifies CASSQDPVAFTDTQYF. The entire variable domain, with the rest obtained from reference TRBV14 and TRBJ2-3, is as follows: EAGVTQFPSHSVIEKGQTVTLRCDPISGHDNLYWYRRVMGKEIKFLLHFVKESKQDESGMPNNRFLAERTGGTYSTLKVQPAELEDSGVYFCASSQDPVAFTDTQYFGPGTRLTVL.

In its sample, this clonotype was seen a few times. This chain joins TRBV12-3 or TRBV12-4 and TRBJ1-1, with a possible D match to TRBD1 (6 bases). The V end lost 4 bases, the J end lost 5 bases, and 14 bases lay between the germline ends. The CDR3 extends over 14 amino acids. The CDR3 reads CASSSYGQGTEAFF. DNA for the CDR3: TGTGCCAGCAGTTCATACGGGCAGGGGACTGAAGCTTTCTTT.

This clonotype was seen only a few times. The junction departs from germline at one end; a sequencing error may be responsible. This chain connects TRBV30 to TRBJ2-7; D could derive from TRBD1 or TRBD2 (5 bases each). The CDR3 length is 16 residues. From germline, CDR1 is GTSNPN and CDR2 SVGIG (reference sequence). CDR3 sequence reads: CAWSPFRDRIFYEKYF. The CDR3 DNA follows: TGTGCCTGGAGCCCTTTCAGGGACCGTATTTTCTACGAGAAGTACTTC.

V is TRBV3-1 and J is TRBJ2-1; weak D call: TRBD1 (5 bases). The CDR3 has 16 residues. Trimming took off 1 base at V and 9 bases at J, with 19 bases between the two ends. Germline V gene data show CDR1 as LGHDT and CDR2 as YNNKEL (reference sequence). CDR3 DNA: TGTGCCAGCAGCCAAGGAGACTCAGGACCTGACAGTGAGCAGTTCTTC. This codes for CASSQGDSGPDSEQFF.

The chain couples TRBV9 to TRBJ2-7, with TRBD2 matching over 13 bases. The CDR3 length is 18 residues. CDR1 SGDLS and CDR2 YYNGEE come from the germline V gene. The J segment lost 1 base and the V segment lost 0 bases, leaving 7 bases of the junction unmatched. This chain's CDR3 is CASSVADLLAGGSYEQYF. The CDR3 DNA is TGTGCCAGCAGCGTAGCCGACCTACTAGCGGGAGGGTCCTACGAGCAGTACTTC.

V gene TRBV6-6 combines with J gene TRBJ2-7, with 9 bases lining up with TRBD1. The CDR3 covers 14 residues. The V gene's germline CDR1 is MNHNY and CDR2 SVGAGI (reference sequence). Trimming at V came to 6 bases and at J to 6 bases, leaving 9 bases not matched to a gene. This chain's CDR3 is CASRGPGQGGEQYF. The DNA for the CDR3 is TGTGCCAGCAGAGGCCCGGGACAGGGCGGCGAGCAGTACTTC.

The V call is TRBV6-6, the J call TRBJ1-2; 9 nucleotides line up with TRBD1. The CDR3 is 16 amino acids. The germline CDR1 and CDR2 sequences are MNHNY and SVGAGI (reference sequence). After removal of 4 bases from V and 2 bases from J, the junction contained 8 bases not matched to a gene. The CDR3 DNA sequence: TGTGCCAGCAGTTCCCCCGCGGGACAGGGAAACTATGGCTACACCTTC. It translates to CASSSPAGQGNYGYTF.